Given below is one TCR beta chain in context. This sample stems from a study of blood T cell repertoires in COVID-19. There are 16 residues in the CDR3. V lost 1 base to trimming and J lost 0 bases, with 12 bases between them. Per germline, CDR1 MNHEY and CDR2 SVGAGI. The data were produced by immunoSEQ multiplex PCR, yet TCRdb's version contains in-frame clones alone and is incomplete. The data show approximately 290,000 clones, around 90% seen once. The sequence was collected from a woman aged 30 to 39 who had recovered from COVID-19. Sequenced material: PBMCs or T cells enriched from blood (not recorded which). The chain joins TRBV6-5 to TRBJ1-2, with D hard to call. The CDR3 spells CASSYFSPRANYGYTF. In DNA form, the CDR3 reads TGTGCCAGCAGTTACTTTTCTCCTCGTGCTAACTATGGCTACACCTTC.